A selection of T cell receptor beta chains follows, all from one sample in a study of T-cell memory formation after mild COVID-19. One entry per CDR3 protein results from TCRdb running MiXCR on the 5' RACE reads. This repertoire shows about half a million distinct CDR3 sequences, about 20% found once; its top ten account for 9% to 15%. Input material: PBMCs or a T cell subset sorted from them (not recorded which). The source of these receptors is an adult woman who had mild COVID-19 (a few samples of this study predate the infection). Cell type and time point are not known. Both conserved end residues are part of each CDR3. D genes are given only for firm matches. Clone size appears in some rows only: once, few, many, or a class for an expanded clone.

clone size,D gene,J gene,CDR3 length,V gene,CDR3 protein,CDR3 DNA
many,.,TRBJ2-3,13,TRBV7-3,CASSRIKADTQYF,TGTGCCAGCAGCCGAATAAAGGCAGATACGCAGTATTTT
.,TRBD1,TRBJ2-7,14,TRBV5-1,CASSLDVGQGEQYF,TGCGCCAGCAGCTTGGATGTTGGACAGGGGGAGCAGTACTTC
few,TRBD2,TRBJ2-7,13,TRBV20-1,CSARGGSPYEQYF,TGCAGTGCTAGGGGCGGGAGCCCCTACGAGCAGTACTTC
few,TRBD2,TRBJ2-7,13,TRBV12-3/TRBV12-4,CASTGLGFGEQYF,TGTGCCAGCACTGGACTAGGTTTTGGTGAGCAGTACTTC
many,.,TRBJ2-7,14,TRBV7-6,CASSPGTGRYEQYF,TGTGCCAGCAGCCCGGGTACAGGGCGGTACGAGCAGTACTTC
.,.,TRBJ1-2,14,TRBV25-1,CASSELWAGYGYTF,TGTGCCAGCAGTGAATTATGGGCAGGCTATGGCTACACCTTC
few,.,TRBJ2-7,15,TRBV6-5,CASSYDRGRTYEQYF,TGTGCCAGCAGTTACGATCGGGGCCGAACCTACGAGCAGTACTTC
few,TRBD2,TRBJ2-7,17,TRBV7-9,CASSPGLAGGPASKQYF,TGTGCCAGCAGCCCAGGACTAGCGGGAGGGCCCGCCTCGAAGCAGTACTTC
few,TRBD2,TRBJ2-7,16,TRBV12-3/TRBV12-4,CASSSPGPGLAYEQYF,TGTGCCAGCAGTTCACCGGGACCCGGACTAGCCTACGAGCAGTACTTC
few,TRBD2,TRBJ2-1,15,TRBV7-2,CASSFASGGYNEQFF,TGTGCCAGCAGCTTCGCTAGCGGGGGCTACAATGAGCAGTTCTTC
.,.,TRBJ2-2,15,TRBV9,CASSQGGGEDGELFF,TGTGCCAGCAGCCAAGGAGGGGGAGAAGACGGGGAGCTGTTTTTT
.,TRBD1,TRBJ2-7,16,TRBV4-1,CASSGPSGTGHYEQYF,TGCGCCAGCAGCGGGCCATCCGGGACAGGGCACTACGAGCAGTACTTC
.,TRBD1,TRBJ2-3,16,TRBV7-9,CASSASDRGFADTQYF,TGTGCCAGCAGCGCCTCGGACAGGGGGTTCGCAGATACGCAGTATTTT
few,.,TRBJ1-2,13,TRBV2,CASSVGGNDGYTF,TGTGCCAGCAGTGTCGGAGGGAATGATGGCTACACCTTC
few,TRBD2,TRBJ2-7,15,TRBV20-1,CSAQSTAGGPGEQYF,TGCAGTGCCCAGAGCACAGCGGGAGGGCCTGGCGAGCAGTACTTC
.,.,TRBJ2-1,13,TRBV7-9,CASSPRDHNEQFF,TGTGCCAGCAGCCCGCGGGACCACAATGAGCAGTTCTTC
many,.,TRBJ2-5,14,TRBV27,CASSPAGPRETQYF,TGTGCCAGCAGTCCGGCGGGGCCAAGGGAGACCCAGTACTTC
.,TRBD2,TRBJ2-5,15,TRBV19,CASSIPGAGGETQYF,TGTGCCAGTAGTATTCCGGGCGCGGGGGGGGAGACCCAGTACTTC
.,.,TRBJ2-6,18,TRBV9,CASSVGGDWSPGANVLTF,TGTGCCAGCAGCGTAGGCGGGGATTGGAGTCCAGGGGCCAACGTCCTGACTTTC
few,TRBD2,TRBJ2-1,16,TRBV24-1,CATSVSGLAEYNEQFF,TGTGCCACCAGTGTTTCCGGACTAGCGGAGTACAATGAGCAGTTCTTC
.,.,TRBJ2-3,15,TRBV5-1,CASSLVGRSTDTQYF,TGCGCCAGCAGCTTGGTTGGCAGGAGCACAGATACGCAGTATTTT
few,TRBD2,TRBJ2-1,16,TRBV29-1,CSAMGYTSGRNDEQFF,TGCAGCGCGATGGGTTATACTAGCGGGAGAAATGATGAGCAGTTCTTC